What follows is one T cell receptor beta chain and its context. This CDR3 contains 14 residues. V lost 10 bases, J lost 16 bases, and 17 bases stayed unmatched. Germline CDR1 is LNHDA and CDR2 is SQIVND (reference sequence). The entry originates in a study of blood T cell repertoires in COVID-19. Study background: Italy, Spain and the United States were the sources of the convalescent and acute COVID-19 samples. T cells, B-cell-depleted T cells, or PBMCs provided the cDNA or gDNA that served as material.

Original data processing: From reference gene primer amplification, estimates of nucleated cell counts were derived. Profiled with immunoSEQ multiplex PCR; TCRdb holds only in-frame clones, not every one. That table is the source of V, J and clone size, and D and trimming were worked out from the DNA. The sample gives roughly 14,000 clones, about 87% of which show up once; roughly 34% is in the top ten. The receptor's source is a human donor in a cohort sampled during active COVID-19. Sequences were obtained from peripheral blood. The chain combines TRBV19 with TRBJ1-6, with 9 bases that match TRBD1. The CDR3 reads CATRPGTGNPPLHF. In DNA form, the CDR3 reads TGTGCCACCAGACCCGGGACAGGGAATCCGCCTCTCCACTTT.